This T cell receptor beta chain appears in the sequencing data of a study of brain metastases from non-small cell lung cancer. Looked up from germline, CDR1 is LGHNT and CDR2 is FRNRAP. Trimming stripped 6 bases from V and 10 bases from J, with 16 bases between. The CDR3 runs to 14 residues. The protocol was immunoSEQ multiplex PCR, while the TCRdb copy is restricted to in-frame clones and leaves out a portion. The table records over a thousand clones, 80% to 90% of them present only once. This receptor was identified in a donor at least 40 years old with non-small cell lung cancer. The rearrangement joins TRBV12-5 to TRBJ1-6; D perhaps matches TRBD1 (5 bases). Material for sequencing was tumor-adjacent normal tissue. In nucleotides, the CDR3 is TGTGCTAGTGGCCCGGGGCAGGTCGGGTCACCCCTCCACTTT. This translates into CASGPGQVGSPLHF.